Given below is one T cell receptor (beta chain) in context. Antigen specificity is unknown. TCRdb's table, derived via immunoSEQ multiplex PCR, lists solely in-frame clones and lacks some. This table holds 50,000 to 65,000 clones, around 90% found once. This entry belongs to a study of OX40 agonist ivuxolimab in advanced cancers. Across the study: Patients received ivuxolimab, an intravenous treatment, every 2 weeks at 0.01 to 10 mg/kg.

Study-level points and caveats: Circulating CD4+ and CD8+ T cells showed clonal expansion by week 6 at 0.1 to 3.0 mg/kg. CD8+ T cells showed, on average, more clonal expansion than CD4+ cells. Still undetermined is the antigen specificity of the expanded peripheral T cells.

The CDR3 length is 14 residues. Germline V CDR1 and CDR2: MDHEN, SYDVKM. Trimming took 5 bases from V and 2 from J; bases not matched to a gene: 5. The source is an adult with an advanced solid tumor such as melanoma, head and neck, liver or kidney cancer. The V call is TRBV28, the J call TRBJ1-2, with TRBD1 matching 7 bases. The sample was CD4+ or CD8+ T cells sorted from blood, taken in a trial of the OX40 agonist ivuxolimab. The CDR3 spells CASSEVQGNYGYTF. The CDR3, as DNA: TGTGCCAGCAGTGAAGTACAGGGGAACTATGGCTACACCTTC.